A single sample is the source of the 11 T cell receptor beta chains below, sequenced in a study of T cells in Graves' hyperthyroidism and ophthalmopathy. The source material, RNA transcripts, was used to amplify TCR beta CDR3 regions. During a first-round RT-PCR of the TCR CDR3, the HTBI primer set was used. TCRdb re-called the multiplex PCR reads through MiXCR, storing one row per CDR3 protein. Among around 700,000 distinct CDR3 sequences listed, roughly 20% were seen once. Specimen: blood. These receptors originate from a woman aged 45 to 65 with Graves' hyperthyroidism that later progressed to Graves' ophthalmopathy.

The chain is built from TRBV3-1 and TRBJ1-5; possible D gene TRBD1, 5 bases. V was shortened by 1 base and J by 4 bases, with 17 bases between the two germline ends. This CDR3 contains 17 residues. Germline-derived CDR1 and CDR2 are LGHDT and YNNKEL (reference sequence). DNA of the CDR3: TGTGCCAGCAGCCAAGTATCCTCAGGTGGGGGGAATCAGCCCCAGCATTTT. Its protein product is CASSQVSSGGGNQPQHF.

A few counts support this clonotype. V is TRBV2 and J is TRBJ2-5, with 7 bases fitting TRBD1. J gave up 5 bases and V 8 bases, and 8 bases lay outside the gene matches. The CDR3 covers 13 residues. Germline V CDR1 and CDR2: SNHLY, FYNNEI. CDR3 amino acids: CASLTGSRETQYF. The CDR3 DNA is TGTGCCAGCCTGACAGGGTCCCGGGAGACCCAGTACTTC.

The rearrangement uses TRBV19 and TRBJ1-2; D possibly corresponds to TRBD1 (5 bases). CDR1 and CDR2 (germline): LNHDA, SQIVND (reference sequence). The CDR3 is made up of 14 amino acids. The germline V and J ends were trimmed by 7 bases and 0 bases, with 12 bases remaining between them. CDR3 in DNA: TGTGCCAGTATGGAGGGACGAGCTAACTATGGCTACACCTTC. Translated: CASMEGRANYGYTF.

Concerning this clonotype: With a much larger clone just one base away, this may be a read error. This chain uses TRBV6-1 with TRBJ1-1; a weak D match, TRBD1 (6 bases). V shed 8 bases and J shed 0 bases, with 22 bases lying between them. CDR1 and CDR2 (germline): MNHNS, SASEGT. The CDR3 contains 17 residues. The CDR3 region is CASLSKGGARVNTEAFF. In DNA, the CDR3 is TGTGCCAGCCTCTCAAAAGGGGGGGCTAGGGTGAACACTGAAGCTTTCTTT.

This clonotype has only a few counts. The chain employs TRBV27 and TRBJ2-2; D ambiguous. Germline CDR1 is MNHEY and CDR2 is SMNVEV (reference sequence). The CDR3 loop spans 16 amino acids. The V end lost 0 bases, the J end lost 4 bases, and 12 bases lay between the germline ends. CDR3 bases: TGTGCCAGCAGTTTATCACCCGTCGCCAGCACCGGGGAGCTGTTTTTT. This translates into CASSLSPVASTGELFF.

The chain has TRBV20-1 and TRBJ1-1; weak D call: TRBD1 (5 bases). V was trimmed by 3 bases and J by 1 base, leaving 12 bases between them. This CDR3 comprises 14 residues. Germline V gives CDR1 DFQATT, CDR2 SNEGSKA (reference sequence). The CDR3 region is CSASLDSRNTEAFF. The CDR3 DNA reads TGCAGTGCTAGCCTTGACAGTAGGAACACTGAAGCTTTCTTT.

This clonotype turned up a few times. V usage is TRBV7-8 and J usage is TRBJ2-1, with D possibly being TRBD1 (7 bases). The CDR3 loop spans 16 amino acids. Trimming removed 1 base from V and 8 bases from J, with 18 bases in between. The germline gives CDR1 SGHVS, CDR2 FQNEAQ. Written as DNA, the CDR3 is TGTGCCAGCAGCTTAGTCAGGTGGCAGGGGGGCGATGAGCAGTTCTTC. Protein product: CASSLVRWQGGDEQFF.

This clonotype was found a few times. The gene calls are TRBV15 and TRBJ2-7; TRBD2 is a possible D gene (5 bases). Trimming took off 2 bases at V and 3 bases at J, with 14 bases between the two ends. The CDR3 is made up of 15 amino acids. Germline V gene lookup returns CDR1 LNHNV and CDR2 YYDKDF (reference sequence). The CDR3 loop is CATSRRTASNYEQYF. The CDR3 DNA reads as TGTGCCACCAGCAGAAGGACTGCGAGTAACTACGAGCAGTACTTC.

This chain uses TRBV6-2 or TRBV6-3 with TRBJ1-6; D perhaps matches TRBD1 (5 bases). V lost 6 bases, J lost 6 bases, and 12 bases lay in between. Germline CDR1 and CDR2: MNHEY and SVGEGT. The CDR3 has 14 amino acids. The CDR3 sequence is CASRRAGSNSPLHF. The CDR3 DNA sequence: TGTGCCAGCAGGAGAGCAGGGTCTAATTCACCCCTCCACTTT.

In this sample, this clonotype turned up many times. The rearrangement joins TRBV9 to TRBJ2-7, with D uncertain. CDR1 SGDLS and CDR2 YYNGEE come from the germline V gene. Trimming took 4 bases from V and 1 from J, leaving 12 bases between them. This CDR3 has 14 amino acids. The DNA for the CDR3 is TGTGCCAGCAGCCTACGCTACGAGTCCTACGAGCAGTACTTC. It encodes CASSLRYESYEQYF.

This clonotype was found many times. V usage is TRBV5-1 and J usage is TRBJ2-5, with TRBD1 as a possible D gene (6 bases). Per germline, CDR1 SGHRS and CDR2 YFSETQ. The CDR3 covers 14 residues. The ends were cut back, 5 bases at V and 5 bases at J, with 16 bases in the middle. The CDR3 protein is CASRNTGSGETQYF. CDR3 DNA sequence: TGCGCCAGCAGAAATACAGGGTCCGGGGAGACCCAGTACTTC.